Listed here are 26 T cell receptor beta chains from one sample, sequenced in a study of beta chain features in type 1 diabetes. Every isolated RNA sample was fully reverse transcribed, so sequencing captured expressed TCRB transcripts. Using immunoSEQ multiplex PCR, the repertoire was profiled, and TCRdb retains in-frame clones only, with some absent. The table lists 150,000 or so clones, around 10% of them singletons, with around 2.1% in the top ten. The sample consisted of central memory CD4+ T cells from blood. The receptors were sampled from a man younger than 35 in good health.

CDR3 sequence: CASSQDIPAKTDTQYF. The CDR3 DNA sequence: TGTGCCAGCAGCCAAGATATCCCAGCGAAAACAGATACGCAGTATTTT. The chain combines TRBV5-4 with TRBJ2-3; D remains unclear. Germline loops: CDR1 SGHNT, CDR2 YYREEE (reference sequence). This CDR3 has 16 residues. V was shortened by 4 bases and J by 3 bases, with 18 bases between the two germline ends.

This clone was picked up many times. The chain recombines TRBV7-9 with TRBJ1-4, with D tentatively TRBD1 (5 bases). V was trimmed by 2 bases and J by 3 bases, leaving 7 bases between them. The CDR3 contains 14 residues. CDR1 and CDR2 (germline): SEHNR, FQNEAQ (reference sequence). The CDR3 region is CASSLLGANEKLFF. In DNA form, the CDR3 reads TGTGCCAGCAGCTTACTGGGGGCTAATGAAAAACTGTTTTTT.

There are many counts of this clone. The gene calls are TRBV7-2 and TRBJ2-3; TRBD1 is a possible D gene (5 bases). The CDR3 covers 12 residues. Looked up from germline, CDR1 is SGHTA and CDR2 is FQGNSA. Trimming shortened V by 0 bases and J by 11 bases, and 9 bases separated the two germline ends. The CDR3 reads CASSLATVQQYF. The DNA for the CDR3 is TGTGCCAGCAGCTTAGCGACAGTTCAGCAGTATTTT.

V is TRBV20-1 and J is TRBJ2-5, with a weak D call TRBD1 (5 bases). The CDR3 spans 10 residues. CDR1 is DFQATT, CDR2 SNEGSKA, per germline (reference sequence). With 1 base removed from V and 10 bases from J, the gap between germline ends came to 7 bases. In DNA, the CDR3 is TGCAGTGCTAGAGTGGGGCTCCAGTACTTC. As protein: CSARVGLQYF.

This clone came up many times. CDR3 coding DNA: TGCGCCAGCAGCCAACAGACTAGCGGGGCCTACAATGAGCAGTTCTTC. Residues: CASSQQTSGAYNEQFF. This chain connects TRBV4-1 to TRBJ2-1, with 11 bases lining up with TRBD2. Unmatched junction bases numbered 2, after V lost 2 bases and J lost 2 bases. Germline V gene data show CDR1 as MGHRA and CDR2 as YSYEKL. The CDR3 loop spans 16 amino acids.

The sample holds many counts of this clone. CDR3 nucleotide sequence: TGTGCCAGCTCACCAGTCAGGGTGGGTGGAGAGACCCAGTACTTC. Translation gives CASSPVRVGGETQYF. The chain is built from TRBV18 and TRBJ2-5; D perhaps matches TRBD1 (5 bases). V lost 2 bases and J lost 4, with 14 bases in between. Germline V gene lookup returns CDR1 KGHSH and CDR2 LQKENI. This CDR3 has 15 amino acids.

This clone has a handful of counts. The gene calls are TRBV11-3 and TRBJ2-1; 10 bases align to TRBD1. The V and J ends lost 6 bases and 4 bases, in that order; junction bases with no gene match: 6. The CDR3 totals 15 residues. The germline gives CDR1 SGHNT, CDR2 YENEEA. CDR3 region: CASRRQGALYNEQFF. CDR3 nucleotide sequence: TGTGCCAGCAGGAGACAGGGGGCCTTGTACAATGAGCAGTTCTTC.

The J gene is TRBJ1-6, the V gene TRBV7-2; 7 bases are a match to TRBD1. The V gene end was trimmed by 5 bases and the J gene end by 7 bases; junction bases not matched to a gene: 8. There are 15 residues in the CDR3. Germline V gives CDR1 SGHTA, CDR2 FQGNSA. CDR3 DNA sequence: TGTGCCAGCAGCCTTACAGGGGTGGGAAATTCACCCCTCCACTTT. Encoded protein: CASSLTGVGNSPLHF. Using reference TRBV7-2 and TRBJ1-6 for the parts outside the CDR3, the full variable domain is GAGVSQSPSNKVTEKGKDVELRCDPISGHTALYWYRQSLGQGLEFLIYFQGNSAPDKSGLPSDRFSAERTGGSVSTLTIQRTQQEDSAVYLCASSLTGVGNSPLHFGNGTRLTVT.

The J gene is TRBJ1-3, the V gene TRBV18, with D possibly being TRBD1 (6 bases). The germline CDR1 and CDR2 sequences are KGHSH and LQKENI. The V gene lost 6 bases and the J gene lost 0 bases, with 12 bases spanning the gap. The CDR3 length is 15 residues. The chain's CDR3 is CASSRDTRSGNTIYF. The CDR3 nucleotides read TGTGCCAGCTCGAGGGACACCCGCTCTGGAAACACCATATATTTT.

This clone has a count of ten or more. In DNA form, the CDR3 reads TGCGCCAGCAGCTTGAAGGGCGAAAGTTCACCCCTCCACTTT. This codes for CASSLKGESSPLHF. The chain joins TRBV5-1 to TRBJ1-6; D uncertain. Trimming removed 1 base at V and 9 bases at J, with 11 bases between. CDR3 length equals 14 residues. Germline CDR1 SGHRS, CDR2 YFSETQ. The full variable domain, completed using reference TRBV5-1 and TRBJ1-6, is KAGVTQTPRYLIKTRGQQVTLSCSPISGHRSVSWYQQTPGQGLQFLFEYFSETQRNKGNFPGRFSGRQFSNSRSEMNVSTLELGDSALYLCASSLKGESSPLHFGNGTRLTVT.

This clone was seen ten or more times. The chain recombines TRBV19 with TRBJ1-2; 8 bases map to TRBD1. The V and J ends lost 8 bases and 3 bases, in that order; junction bases with no gene match: 5. CDR1 and CDR2 (germline): LNHDA, SQIVND (reference sequence). The CDR3 consists of 13 residues. The CDR3 bases are TGTGCCAGTGAAGGACAGGGACACTATGGCTACACCTTC. This gives the protein CASEGQGHYGYTF.

The chain has TRBV15 and TRBJ1-1; D ambiguous. Between the trimmed V and J ends, which lost 6 bases and 4 bases, there was a span of 12 bases. Germline V gives CDR1 LNHNV, CDR2 YYDKDF (reference sequence). The CDR3 loop spans 13 amino acids. The CDR3 coding sequence is TGTGCCACCAGAGATGGGATCGTCACTGAAGCTTTCTTT. It yields the protein CATRDGIVTEAFF.

This clone has just a few counts. The chain links TRBV19 to TRBJ1-1; D perhaps matches TRBD1 (6 bases). Trimming removed 3 bases at V and 4 bases at J, with 18 bases between. CDR1 LNHDA and CDR2 SQIVND come from the germline V gene (reference sequence). The CDR3 contains 16 residues. The CDR3 here is CASSIRSGAGSTEAFF. CDR3 coding DNA: TGTGCCAGTAGTATTAGGTCAGGGGCAGGGAGCACTGAAGCTTTCTTT.

This clone appeared a few times. The CDR3 DNA reads TGTGCCAGTAGTATGGACCGATCCCAGCCCCAGCATTTT. Its protein product is CASSMDRSQPQHF. V and J are TRBV19 and TRBJ1-5; D call uncertain. The V end was cut by 3 bases, the J end by 7 bases, with 10 bases between. In germline, CDR1 is LNHDA, CDR2 SQIVND (reference sequence). This CDR3 region has 13 residues.

The sample holds a few counts of this clone. The V and J genes are TRBV7-3 and TRBJ2-4; D unclear. The CDR3 has 16 amino acids. The V and J ends lost 5 bases and 6 bases respectively, with 20 bases between them. Germline V CDR1 and CDR2: SGHTA, FQGTGA. CDR3 amino acids: CASSPEARSPTNIQYF. Here the CDR3 DNA reads TGTGCCAGCAGCCCGGAAGCGCGCTCCCCTACAAACATTCAGTACTTC.

This clone was detected ten times or more. This sequence joins TRBV15 and TRBJ2-1, with a weak D call TRBD2 (6 bases). Trimming removed 5 bases at V and 5 bases at J, with 13 bases between. The CDR3 loop spans 14 amino acids. Germline values: CDR1 LNHNV, CDR2 YYDKDF (reference sequence). The CDR3 sequence is CATSGRRLDNEQFF. The CDR3 DNA sequence: TGTGCCACCAGCGGGAGGAGACTCGACAATGAGCAGTTCTTC.

The chain employs TRBV5-1 and TRBJ2-1, with D possibly TRBD1 on 6 matching bases. CDR1 SGHRS and CDR2 YFSETQ come from the germline V gene. This CDR3 comprises 13 residues. V gave up 1 base and J gave up 6 bases, with 8 bases separating them. The CDR3 nucleotides are TGCGCCAGCAGCTTGTTACAGGGCAATGAGCAGTTCTTC. It specifies CASSLLQGNEQFF. Full variable domain (rest looked up from reference TRBV5-1 and TRBJ2-1): KAGVTQTPRYLIKTRGQQVTLSCSPISGHRSVSWYQQTPGQGLQFLFEYFSETQRNKGNFPGRFSGRQFSNSRSEMNVSTLELGDSALYLCASSLLQGNEQFFGPGTRLTVL.

This clone was counted a few times. The same CDR3 is also encoded by other DNA sequences in this sample. J is TRBJ2-5 and V is TRBV7-2, with D maybe TRBD2 (5 bases). The CDR3 spans 16 residues. Germline CDR1 is SGHTA and CDR2 is FQGNSA. V lost 1 base to trimming and J lost 1 base, with 13 bases between them. CDR3 bases: TGTGCCAGCAGCTTAGTGGCGCGGCGGGCCCAAGAGACCCAGTACTTC. Amino acid sequence: CASSLVARRAQETQYF.

The CDR3: CASSLEARGNTEAFF. CDR3 sequence (DNA): TGTGCCAGCAGCTTAGAGGCCAGGGGGAACACTGAAGCTTTCTTT. The genes are TRBV7-2 and TRBJ1-1; a possible D gene is TRBD1 (6 bases). The CDR3 has 15 amino acids. The V gene's germline CDR1 is SGHTA and CDR2 FQGNSA. The germline V and J ends were trimmed by 1 base and 1 base, with 10 bases remaining between them.

This chain uses TRBV5-1 with TRBJ2-5; D is ambiguous. Germline loops: CDR1 SGHRS, CDR2 YFSETQ. The CDR3 runs 13 residues. With 4 bases removed from V and 1 base from J, the gap between germline ends came to 8 bases. CDR3 nucleotide sequence: TGCGCCAGCAGCCTTAACTTCCAAGAGACCCAGTACTTC. Translating it yields CASSLNFQETQYF. The variable domain in full, with the rest retrieved from reference TRBV5-1 and TRBJ2-5, is KAGVTQTPRYLIKTRGQQVTLSCSPISGHRSVSWYQQTPGQGLQFLFEYFSETQRNKGNFPGRFSGRQFSNSRSEMNVSTLELGDSALYLCASSLNFQETQYFGPGTRLLVL.

This clone has more than one count but fewer than ten. The rearrangement links TRBV19 to TRBJ2-6, with D possibly called TRBD1 or TRBD2 (5 bases each). Between the trimmed V and J ends, which lost 5 bases and 0 bases, there was a span of 11 bases. The CDR3 is made up of 16 amino acids. Germline V gene sequence: CDR1 LNHDA, CDR2 SQIVND (reference sequence). The CDR3 is CASSPGPPSGANVLTF. CDR3 nucleotide sequence: TGTGCCAGTAGTCCGGGACCGCCCTCTGGGGCCAACGTCCTGACTTTC.

The V and J genes are TRBV2 and TRBJ2-7; no clear D gene. Germline V gene lookup returns CDR1 SNHLY and CDR2 FYNNEI. V lost 7 bases, J lost 4 bases, and 11 bases lay in between. The CDR3 covers 12 residues. CDR3 coding DNA: TGTGCCAGCAAAAGGCAGACGTACGAGCAGTACTTC. This sequence encodes CASKRQTYEQYF.

The chain joins TRBV7-2 to TRBJ1-2, with 9 bases matching TRBD1. CDR1 and CDR2 from the germline V gene are SGHTA and FQGNSA. The V gene end was trimmed by 5 bases and the J gene end by 2 bases; junction bases not matched to a gene: 3. This CDR3 comprises 14 residues. CDR3 sequence: CASSPQGANYGYTF. The CDR3 bases are TGTGCCAGCAGCCCACAGGGGGCGAACTATGGCTACACCTTC.

In this sample, this clone turned up once. V is TRBV7-7 and J is TRBJ2-1, with D perhaps matching TRBD1 (5 bases). V dropped 5 bases and J dropped 5 bases, with 10 bases sitting between them. CDR3 length equals 13 residues. Germline V gene lookup returns CDR1 SSHAT and CDR2 FNYEAQ (reference sequence). This CDR3 is CASSPGRHNEQFF. The CDR3 nucleotides read TGTGCCAGCAGCCCAGGGCGGCACAATGAGCAGTTCTTC.

This clone was counted only a few times. The rearrangement links TRBV18 to TRBJ2-1; TRBD2 might be the D (5 bases). CDR3 length equals 14 residues. CDR1 and CDR2 (germline): KGHSH, LQKENI. V dropped 1 base and J dropped 4 bases, with 8 bases sitting between them. The CDR3 DNA reads as TGTGCCAGCTCACCACGCCGGGAATACAATGAGCAGTTCTTC. It specifies CASSPRREYNEQFF.

This clone appeared a few times. The CDR3 DNA reads as TGTGCCACCAGCGGCGGGACAGGGGATACACCCCTCCACTTT. Translation: CATSGGTGDTPLHF. The chain is built from TRBV15 and TRBJ1-6; the match to TRBD1 covers 10 bases. V lost 5 bases, J lost 11 bases, and 6 bases stayed unmatched. Germline V gene sequence: CDR1 LNHNV, CDR2 YYDKDF (reference sequence). This CDR3 is built from 14 residues.